The clone carrying this T cell receptor beta chain came up once. This CDR3 is built from 17 residues. Trimming pared 3 bases from V and 4 bases from J, leaving 22 bases between. Germline V lookup: CDR1 SGHRS, CDR2 YFSETQ. TCRdb reprocessed the RT-PCR reads via MiXCR and lists one record per CDR3 protein. The table records about 700,000 distinct CDR3 sequences, over 12% of them present only once. This TCR derives from a female donor in good health, serving as a healthy control. The V gene is TRBV5-1, the J gene TRBJ1-2, with a weak D call TRBD1 (5 bases). Sequencing was carried out using memory CD4+ T cells from blood. The CDR3 here is CASSSESGVTEGYGYTF. The CDR3 DNA reads as TGCGCCAGCAGCTCCGAGTCGGGGGTCACTGAGGGCTATGGCTACACCTTC.